The present T cell receptor (beta chain) was sequenced within a study of blood T cell repertoires in COVID-19. Sequencing used immunoSEQ multiplex PCR; TCRdb keeps in-frame clones, though not all of them. The sample lists 300,000 to 400,000 clones, around 86% occurring once. The sample was PBMCs or T cells enriched from blood (not recorded which). The TCR originated in a man aged 55 to 70 who had recovered from COVID-19.

CDR3 region: CASSRDYNEKLFF. For the CDR3, the DNA is TGTGCCAGCTCACGCGATTATAATGAAAAACTGTTTTTT. The chain carries TRBV18 and TRBJ1-4; D not resolved. Germline CDR1 and CDR2: KGHSH and LQKENI. The CDR3 spans 13 residues. Trimming left V 4 bases short and J 4 bases short, with 7 bases between.